This record covers a single T cell receptor (beta chain). This sample was taken from a study of Ad26.COV2.S vaccination and SARS-CoV-2 variants. Repertoires were generated with immunoSEQ multiplex PCR, while TCRdb's copy carries only in-frame clones and drops some. Among about 280,000 clones listed, about 87% were seen once. Treatment of the sample: roughly 19 received Ad26.COV2.S at low or high dose, single or two shots; 5 received placebo; per-sample allocation not given. Sampling was done on day 63 after the first vaccine or placebo injection. Germline CDR1 reads SGHNT; CDR2 reads YYREEE (reference sequence). V was shortened by 5 bases and J by 6 bases, with 14 bases between the two germline ends. The CDR3 spans 13 residues.

This sequence was found in a person aged 18 to 59 who received the Ad26.COV2.S COVID-19 vaccine or a placebo. The chain couples TRBV5-4 to TRBJ1-2, with D perhaps matching TRBD1 (6 bases). The sequencing here drew on peripheral blood, taken in a trial of Ad26.COV2.S vaccine versus placebo. The DNA for the CDR3 is TGTGCCAGCAGGGTTCAAGGGGGTCATGGCTACACCTTC. This encodes CASRVQGGHGYTF.